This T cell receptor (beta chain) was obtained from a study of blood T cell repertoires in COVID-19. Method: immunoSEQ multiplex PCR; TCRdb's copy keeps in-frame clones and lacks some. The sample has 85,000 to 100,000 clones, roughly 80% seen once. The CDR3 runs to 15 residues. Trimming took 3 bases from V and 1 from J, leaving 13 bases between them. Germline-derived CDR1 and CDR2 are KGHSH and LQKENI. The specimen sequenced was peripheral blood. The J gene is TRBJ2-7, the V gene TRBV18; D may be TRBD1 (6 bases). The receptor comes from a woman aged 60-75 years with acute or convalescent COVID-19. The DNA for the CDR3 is TGTGCCAGCTCACCGGGTCAGGGGATTTCCTACGAGCAGTACTTC. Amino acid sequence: CASSPGQGISYEQYF.